The 15 T cell receptor beta chains given below trace back to one sample, sequenced in a study of blood T cells in healthy people across ages. Next came a second PCR, run for about 6 to 12 cycles, which used a sample-barcoded 5' primer along with a J-beta primer mix. One entry per CDR3 protein results from TCRdb running MiXCR on the 5' RACE reads. The table lists 380,000 or so distinct CDR3 sequences, approximately 51% of them singletons. The sequenced sample was blood. The receptors shown here come from a man between 60 and 70 years old in good health.

This clonotype has at least ten counts. The rearrangement joins TRBV20-1 to TRBJ2-3, with TRBD2 identical over 7 bases. Germline-derived CDR1 and CDR2 are DFQATT and SNEGSKA (reference sequence). Trimming at V came to 3 bases and at J to 2 bases, leaving 8 bases not matched to a gene. This CDR3 has 15 residues. The CDR3: CSASPLADYTDTQYF. CDR3 nucleotide sequence: TGCAGTGCTAGCCCCCTAGCGGATTACACAGATACGCAGTATTTT.

J is TRBJ2-1 and V is TRBV5-1; the match to TRBD2 covers 13 bases. The germline V gene has CDR1 SGHRS and CDR2 YFSETQ. The junction had 14 bases not matched to a gene; V was cut back by 4 bases and J by 10 bases. The CDR3 length is 17 residues. CDR3 sequence: CASSRVTSGGNQYEQFF. Written as DNA, the CDR3 is TGCGCCAGCAGCCGTGTGACTAGCGGGGGGAATCAATACGAGCAGTTCTTC.

To note about this clonotype: One end of the junction varies from germline; a read error may be responsible. This rearrangement joins TRBV6-5 to TRBJ2-1; 7 bases align to TRBD2. This CDR3 spans 14 amino acids. In germline, CDR1 is MNHEY, CDR2 SVGAGI. The CDR3 here is CASSRSGTHNKQFF. In DNA form, the CDR3 reads TGTGCCAGCAGTCGAAGCGGGACCCACAATAAGCAGTTCTTC.

J is TRBJ2-7 and V is TRBV12-3 or TRBV12-4; the D gene is possibly TRBD2 (6 bases). This CDR3 has 13 amino acids. The V and J ends lost 5 bases and 3 bases respectively, with 11 bases between them. CDR3 nucleotide sequence: TGTGCCAGCAGTGCGGGACGTGGCTACGAGCAGTACTTC. Protein product: CASSAGRGYEQYF.

The chain has TRBV2 and TRBJ2-3, with a tentative D call TRBD2 (5 bases). Between the trimmed V and J ends, which lost 7 bases and 5 bases, there was a span of 16 bases. Germline V CDR1 and CDR2: SNHLY, FYNNEI. The CDR3 loop spans 14 amino acids. As DNA, the CDR3 is TGTGCCAGCACCCGGGAACCCCGGGGAGATACGCAGTATTTT. This gives the protein CASTREPRGDTQYF.

J is TRBJ1-2 and V is TRBV5-1, with D tentatively TRBD1 (6 bases). The CDR3 runs to 14 residues. Germline V gene sequence: CDR1 SGHRS, CDR2 YFSETQ. The V end was cut by 4 bases, the J end by 4 bases, with 14 bases between. This CDR3 reads CASSPQGGGYGYTF. The CDR3 DNA sequence: TGCGCCAGCAGCCCACAAGGGGGGGGCTATGGCTACACCTTC.

On this clonotype itself: Being one base from a much bigger clone, this may be a read error. The V gene is TRBV29-1, the J gene TRBJ2-1; perhaps TRBD2 as D (5 bases). The last part of the DNA fits TRBJ2-7 better; the J call may be wrong. Germline V gene sequence: CDR1 SQVTM, CDR2 ANQGSEA. The length of the CDR3 is 14 residues. The CDR3 DNA sequence: TGCAGCGTCCTAGCTGGGAGCTCCTACAATGAGCAGTACTTC. This encodes CSVLAGSSYNEQYF.

The chain recombines TRBV6-5 with TRBJ2-7; a weak D match, TRBD1 (5 bases). Deletions cut 4 bases from V and 2 bases from J, with 15 bases between. The CDR3 loop spans 15 amino acids. Germline V gene sequence: CDR1 MNHEY, CDR2 SVGAGI. CDR3 sequence reads: CASSFQEKGAYEQYF. The CDR3 DNA sequence: TGTGCCAGCAGTTTCCAGGAGAAAGGGGCCTACGAGCAGTACTTC.

V and J are TRBV3-1 and TRBJ2-1, with 11 bases that match TRBD2. Trimming removed 4 bases from V and 8 bases from J; junction bases left unmatched: 16. This CDR3 is built from 18 residues. Looked up from germline, CDR1 is LGHDT and CDR2 is YNNKEL (reference sequence). The CDR3 sequence: CASSRSSGGPRVLHEQFF. The DNA of the CDR3 is TGTGCCAGCAGCCGTTCTAGCGGGGGGCCAAGGGTCCTCCATGAGCAGTTCTTC.

The J gene is TRBJ2-1, the V gene TRBV6-2 or TRBV6-3; a weak D match, TRBD2 (5 bases). There are 17 residues in the CDR3. The V gene's germline CDR1 is MNHEY and CDR2 SVGEGT. The germline V and J ends were trimmed by 2 bases and 5 bases, with 19 bases remaining between them. CDR3 coding DNA: TGTGCCAGCAGTTACCCTTCGGTCTCGGCGGGCGACAATGAGCAGTTCTTC. Residues: CASSYPSVSAGDNEQFF.

The chain couples TRBV5-6 to TRBJ2-1; 9 positions match TRBD1. In germline, CDR1 is SGHDT, CDR2 YYEEEE. With 4 bases clipped from V and 7 bases from J, the junction kept 0 bases outside the gene matches. This CDR3 comprises 12 residues. The CDR3 region is CASSGQGNEQFF. For the CDR3, the DNA is TGTGCCAGCAGCGGACAGGGGAATGAGCAGTTCTTC.

The sample holds one count of this clonotype. One base away lies a much larger clone, so this may be a sequencing read error. The rearrangement joins TRBV6-4 to TRBJ1-2; weak D call: TRBD1 (6 bases). CDR1 is MRHNA and CDR2 is SNTAGT in the germline V gene. The CDR3 sequence is 13 residues long. Here the CDR3 DNA reads TGTGCCGGCAGCTTAGGGGGTAACTATGGCTACACCTTC. Protein product: CAGSLGGNYGYTF.

This chain connects TRBV7-2 to TRBJ2-1; TRBD2 agrees at 9 bases. The tail of the sequence fits TRBJ2-7 better, so the J call may be wrong. The germline V gene encodes CDR1 SGHTA and CDR2 FQGNSA. There are 14 residues in the CDR3. CDR3 sequence: CASSGSGRYNEQYF. DNA of the CDR3: TGTGCCAGCAGCGGTAGCGGGAGATACAATGAGCAGTACTTC.

The V gene is TRBV4-3, the J gene TRBJ2-7; D possibly uses TRBD1 or TRBD2 (5 bases each). V was shortened by 2 bases and J by 3 bases, with 14 bases between the two germline ends. Germline CDR1 LGHNA, CDR2 YSLEER. The CDR3 has 15 residues. CDR3 residues: CASSQTLAGSYEQYF. The CDR3 DNA follows: TGCGCCAGCAGCCAAACTTTGGCAGGGAGCTACGAGCAGTACTTC.

V and J are TRBV5-1 and TRBJ2-3; 10 bases line up with TRBD2. The germline gives CDR1 SGHRS, CDR2 YFSETQ. There are 18 residues in the CDR3. Trimming removed 4 bases from V and 0 bases from J; junction bases left unmatched: 11. The CDR3 sequence: CASSHGLAAGTSTDTQYF. The CDR3 DNA sequence: TGCGCCAGCAGCCACGGACTAGCGGCCGGGACTAGCACAGATACGCAGTATTTT.